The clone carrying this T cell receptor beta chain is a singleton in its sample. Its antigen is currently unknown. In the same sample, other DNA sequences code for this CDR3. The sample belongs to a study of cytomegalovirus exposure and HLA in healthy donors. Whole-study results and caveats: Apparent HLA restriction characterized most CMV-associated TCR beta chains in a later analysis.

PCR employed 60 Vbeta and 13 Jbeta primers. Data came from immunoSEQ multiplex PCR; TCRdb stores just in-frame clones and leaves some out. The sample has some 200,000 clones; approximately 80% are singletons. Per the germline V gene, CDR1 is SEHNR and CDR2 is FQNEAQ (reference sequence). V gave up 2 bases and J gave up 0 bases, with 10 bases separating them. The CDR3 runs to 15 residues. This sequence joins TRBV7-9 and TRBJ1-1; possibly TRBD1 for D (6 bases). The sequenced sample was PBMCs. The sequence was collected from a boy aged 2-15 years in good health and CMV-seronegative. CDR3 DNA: TGTGCCAGCAGCTTATCGGGGGGCATGAACACTGAAGCTTTCTTT. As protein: CASSLSGGMNTEAFF.